The subject of this entry is one T cell receptor beta chain. The antigen is not known. The data stem from a study of T cell responses to AZD1222 COVID-19 vaccine. Study-level points and caveats: Donors were chiefly white British, with a greater number of females, and clonal diversity was perhaps underestimated.

This CDR3 spans 16 amino acids. In germline, CDR1 is SGHTA, CDR2 FQGNSA. Germline trimming cut 5 bases from V and 6 bases from J; bases unmatched to any gene: 11. Profiled with immunoSEQ multiplex PCR; TCRdb holds only in-frame clones, not every one. Of some 200,000 clones in the sample, just over 90% were seen once. Source: peripheral blood, taken on day 0 of MenACWY control vaccination. The clonotype was recovered from an adult in good health. The V gene is TRBV7-2, the J gene TRBJ2-1, with 9 bases that match TRBD1. The CDR3 is CASSPTGTGSGNEQFF. Written as DNA, the CDR3 is TGTGCCAGCAGCCCTACCGGGACAGGGTCAGGCAATGAGCAGTTCTTC. The complete variable domain, with remaining parts taken from reference TRBV7-2 and TRBJ2-1, reads GAGVSQSPSNKVTEKGKDVELRCDPISGHTALYWYRQSLGQGLEFLIYFQGNSAPDKSGLPSDRFSAERTGGSVSTLTIQRTQQEDSAVYLCASSPTGTGSGNEQFFGPGTRLTVL.